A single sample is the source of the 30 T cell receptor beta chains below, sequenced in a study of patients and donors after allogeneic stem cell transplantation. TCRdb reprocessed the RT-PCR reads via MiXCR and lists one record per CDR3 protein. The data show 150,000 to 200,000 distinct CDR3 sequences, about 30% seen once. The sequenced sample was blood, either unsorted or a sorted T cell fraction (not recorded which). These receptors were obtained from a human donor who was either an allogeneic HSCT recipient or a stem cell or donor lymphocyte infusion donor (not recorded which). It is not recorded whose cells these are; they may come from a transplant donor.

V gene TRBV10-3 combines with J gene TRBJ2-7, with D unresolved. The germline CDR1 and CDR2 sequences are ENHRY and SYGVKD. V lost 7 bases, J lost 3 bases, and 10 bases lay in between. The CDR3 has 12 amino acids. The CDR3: CAITGSGYEQYF. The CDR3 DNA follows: TGTGCCATCACGGGCTCTGGCTACGAGCAGTACTTC.

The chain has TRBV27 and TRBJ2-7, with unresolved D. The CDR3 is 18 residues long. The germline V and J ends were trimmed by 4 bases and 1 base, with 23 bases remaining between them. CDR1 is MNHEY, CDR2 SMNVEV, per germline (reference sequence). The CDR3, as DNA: TGTGCCAGCAGTTCCCTCTCTCGTGGGGTGGGGTTTTCCTACGAGCAGTACTTC. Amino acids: CASSSLSRGVGFSYEQYF.

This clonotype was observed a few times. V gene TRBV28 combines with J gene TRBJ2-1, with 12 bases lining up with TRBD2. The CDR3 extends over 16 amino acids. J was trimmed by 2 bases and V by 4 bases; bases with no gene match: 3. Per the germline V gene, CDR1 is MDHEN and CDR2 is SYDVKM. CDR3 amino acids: CASSSSGRGAYNEQFF. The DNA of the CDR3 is TGTGCCAGCAGTTCTAGCGGGAGGGGGGCCTACAATGAGCAGTTCTTC.

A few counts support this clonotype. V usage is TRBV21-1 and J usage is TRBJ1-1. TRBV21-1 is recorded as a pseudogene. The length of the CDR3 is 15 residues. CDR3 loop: CASSKGGSGQVGAFF. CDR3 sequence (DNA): TGTGCCAGCAGCAAAGGAGGAAGCGGCCAGGTAGGGGCTTTCTTT.

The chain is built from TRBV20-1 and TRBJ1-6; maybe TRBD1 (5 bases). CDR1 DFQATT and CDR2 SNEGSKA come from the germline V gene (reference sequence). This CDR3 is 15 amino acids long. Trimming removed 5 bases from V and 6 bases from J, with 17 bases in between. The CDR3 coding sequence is TGCAGTGCTTTCCCCGGGACGGGTTTTAATTCACCCCTCCACTTT. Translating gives CSAFPGTGFNSPLHF.

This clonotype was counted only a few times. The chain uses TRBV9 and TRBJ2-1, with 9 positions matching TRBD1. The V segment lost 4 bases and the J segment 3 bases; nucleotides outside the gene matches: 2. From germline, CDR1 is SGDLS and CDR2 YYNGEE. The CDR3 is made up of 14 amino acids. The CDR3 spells CASSTGGDYNEQFF. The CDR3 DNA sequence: TGTGCCAGCAGCACAGGGGGCGACTACAATGAGCAGTTCTTC.

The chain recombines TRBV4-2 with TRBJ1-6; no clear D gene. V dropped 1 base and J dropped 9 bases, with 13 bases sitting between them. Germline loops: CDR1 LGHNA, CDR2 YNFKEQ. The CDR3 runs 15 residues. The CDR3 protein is CASSQVVSFGSPLHF. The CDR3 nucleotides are TGTGCCAGCAGCCAAGTTGTCAGCTTCGGTTCACCCCTCCACTTT.

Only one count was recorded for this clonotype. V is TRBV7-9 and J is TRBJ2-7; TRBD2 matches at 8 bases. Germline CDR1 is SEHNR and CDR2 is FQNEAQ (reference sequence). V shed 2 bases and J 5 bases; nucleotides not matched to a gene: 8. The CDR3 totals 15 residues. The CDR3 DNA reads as TGTGCCAGCAGCTTATTCAGCGGGAGTGTCAACGAGCAGTACTTC. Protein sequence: CASSLFSGSVNEQYF.

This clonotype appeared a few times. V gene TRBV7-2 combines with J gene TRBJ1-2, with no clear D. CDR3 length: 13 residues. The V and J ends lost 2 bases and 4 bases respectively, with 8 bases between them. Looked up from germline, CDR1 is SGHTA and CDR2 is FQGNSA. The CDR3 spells CASSLQLPYGYTF. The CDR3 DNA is TGTGCCAGCAGCTTACAGCTACCCTATGGCTACACCTTC.

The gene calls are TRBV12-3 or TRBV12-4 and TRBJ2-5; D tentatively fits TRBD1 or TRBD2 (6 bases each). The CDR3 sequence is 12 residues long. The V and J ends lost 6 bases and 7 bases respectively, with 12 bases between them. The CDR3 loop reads CASSPGGGTQYF. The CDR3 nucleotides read TGTGCCAGCAGCCCCGGAGGGGGGACCCAGTACTTC.

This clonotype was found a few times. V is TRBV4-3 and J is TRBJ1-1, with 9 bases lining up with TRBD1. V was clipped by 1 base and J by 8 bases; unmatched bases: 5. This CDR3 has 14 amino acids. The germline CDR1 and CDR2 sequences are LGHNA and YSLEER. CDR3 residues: CASSQGTGAAEAFF. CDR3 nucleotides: TGCGCCAGCAGCCAAGGGACAGGGGCCGCAGAAGCTTTCTTT.

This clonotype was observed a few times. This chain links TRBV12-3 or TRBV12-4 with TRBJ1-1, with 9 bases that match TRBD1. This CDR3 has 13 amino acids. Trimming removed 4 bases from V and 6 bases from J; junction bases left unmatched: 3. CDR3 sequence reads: CASSSYRGPEAFF. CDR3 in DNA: TGTGCCAGCAGTTCCTACAGGGGGCCTGAAGCTTTCTTT.

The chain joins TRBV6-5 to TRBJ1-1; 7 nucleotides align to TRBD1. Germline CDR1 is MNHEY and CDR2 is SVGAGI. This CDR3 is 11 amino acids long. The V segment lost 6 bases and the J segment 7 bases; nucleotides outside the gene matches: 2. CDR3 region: CASRRDSEAFF. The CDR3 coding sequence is TGTGCCAGCAGACGGGACAGTGAAGCTTTCTTT.

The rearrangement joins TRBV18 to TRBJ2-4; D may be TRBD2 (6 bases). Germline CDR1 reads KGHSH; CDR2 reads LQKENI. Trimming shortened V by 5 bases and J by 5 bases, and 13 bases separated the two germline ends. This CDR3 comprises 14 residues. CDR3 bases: TGTGCCAGCTCAATGGGGACGGGGGAAAACATTCAGTACTTC. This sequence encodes CASSMGTGENIQYF.

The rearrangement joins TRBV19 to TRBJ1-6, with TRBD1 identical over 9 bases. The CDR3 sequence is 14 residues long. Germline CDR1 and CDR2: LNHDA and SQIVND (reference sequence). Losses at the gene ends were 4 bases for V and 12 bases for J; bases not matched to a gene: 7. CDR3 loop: CASSTSQGALPLHF. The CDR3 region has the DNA TGTGCCAGTAGTACCTCACAGGGGGCACTACCCCTCCACTTT.

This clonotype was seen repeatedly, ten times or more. The CDR3 loop reads CASSFQGASEAFF. In DNA, the CDR3 is TGCGCCAGCAGCTTTCAGGGGGCCTCTGAAGCTTTCTTT. V gene TRBV5-1 combines with J gene TRBJ1-1; TRBD1 aligns across 8 bases. The CDR3 loop spans 13 amino acids. Looked up from germline, CDR1 is SGHRS and CDR2 is YFSETQ. V lost 2 bases and J lost 6; bases outside the gene matches: 3.

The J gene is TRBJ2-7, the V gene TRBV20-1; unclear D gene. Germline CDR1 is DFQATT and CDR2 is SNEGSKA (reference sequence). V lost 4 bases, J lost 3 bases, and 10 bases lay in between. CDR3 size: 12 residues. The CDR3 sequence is CSAITKLYEQYF. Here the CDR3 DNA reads TGCAGTGCTATAACAAAACTCTACGAGCAGTACTTC.

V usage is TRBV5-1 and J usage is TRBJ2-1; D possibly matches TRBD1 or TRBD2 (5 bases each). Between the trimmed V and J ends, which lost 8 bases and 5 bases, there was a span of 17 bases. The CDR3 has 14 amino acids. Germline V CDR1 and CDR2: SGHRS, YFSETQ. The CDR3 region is CASSTGTPDNEQFF. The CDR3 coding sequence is TGCGCCAGTAGTACCGGGACCCCTGACAATGAGCAGTTCTTC.

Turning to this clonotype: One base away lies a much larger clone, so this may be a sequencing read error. The CDR3, as DNA: TGTGTCATCAGCGGGACGGATTCACCCCTCCACTTT. Translating it yields CVISGTDSPLHF. V gene TRBV10-3 combines with J gene TRBJ1-6; tentative D call: TRBD1 (5 bases). Germline V gene lookup returns CDR1 ENHRY and CDR2 SYGVKD. This CDR3 spans 12 amino acids.

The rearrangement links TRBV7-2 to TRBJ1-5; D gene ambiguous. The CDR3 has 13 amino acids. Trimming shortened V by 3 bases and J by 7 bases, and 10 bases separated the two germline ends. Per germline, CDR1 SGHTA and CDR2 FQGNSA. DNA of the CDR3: TGTGCCAGCAGCTTTGAAGGTGGGCAGCCCCAGCATTTT. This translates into CASSFEGGQPQHF.

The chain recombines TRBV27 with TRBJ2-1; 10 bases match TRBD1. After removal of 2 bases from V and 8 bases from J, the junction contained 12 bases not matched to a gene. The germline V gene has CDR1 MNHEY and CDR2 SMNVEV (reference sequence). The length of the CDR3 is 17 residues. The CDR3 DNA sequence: TGTGCCAGCAGTTTAGATCCCCAGACAGGGGGCTTATATGAGCAGTTCTTC. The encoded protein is CASSLDPQTGGLYEQFF.

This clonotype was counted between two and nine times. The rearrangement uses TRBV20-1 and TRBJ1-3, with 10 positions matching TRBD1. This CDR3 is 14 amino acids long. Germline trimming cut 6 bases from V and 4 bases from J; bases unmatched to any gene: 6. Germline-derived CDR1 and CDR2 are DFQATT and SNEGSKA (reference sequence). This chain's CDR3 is CSARQGARGNTIYF. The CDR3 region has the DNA TGCAGTGCGCGACAGGGGGCGCGGGGAAACACCATATATTTT.

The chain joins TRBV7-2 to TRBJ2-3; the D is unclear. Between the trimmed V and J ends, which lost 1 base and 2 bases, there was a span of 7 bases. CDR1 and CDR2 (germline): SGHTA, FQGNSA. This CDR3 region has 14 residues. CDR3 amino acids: CASSLELYTDTQYF. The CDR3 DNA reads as TGTGCCAGCAGCTTAGAACTTTACACAGATACGCAGTATTTT. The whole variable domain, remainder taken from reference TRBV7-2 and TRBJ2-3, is GAGVSQSPSNKVTEKGKDVELRCDPISGHTALYWYRQSLGQGLEFLIYFQGNSAPDKSGLPSDRFSAERTGGSVSTLTIQRTQQEDSAVYLCASSLELYTDTQYFGPGTRLTVL.

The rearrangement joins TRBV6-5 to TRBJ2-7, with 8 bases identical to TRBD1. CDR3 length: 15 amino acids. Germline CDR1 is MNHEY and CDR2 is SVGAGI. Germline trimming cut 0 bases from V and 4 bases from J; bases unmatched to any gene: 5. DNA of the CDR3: TGTGCCAGCAGTTACTCGGCAGGGGGCATTTACGAGCAGTACTTC. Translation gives CASSYSAGGIYEQYF.

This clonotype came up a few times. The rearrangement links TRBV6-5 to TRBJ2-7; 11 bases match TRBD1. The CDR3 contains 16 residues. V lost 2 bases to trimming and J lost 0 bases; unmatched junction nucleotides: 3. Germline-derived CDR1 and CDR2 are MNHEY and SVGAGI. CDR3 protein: CASSYAGQGVSYEQYF. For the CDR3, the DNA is TGTGCCAGCAGTTACGCGGGACAGGGGGTCTCCTACGAGCAGTACTTC.

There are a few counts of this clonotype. The CDR3 is CASSSGAEGEKLFF. CDR3 nucleotide sequence: TGTGCCAGCAGTTCAGGGGCTGAGGGTGAAAAACTGTTTTTT. The J gene is TRBJ1-4, the V gene TRBV12-3 or TRBV12-4; the D gene is possibly TRBD1 (6 bases). V lost 4 bases to trimming and J lost 7 bases, with 13 bases between them. There are 14 residues in the CDR3.

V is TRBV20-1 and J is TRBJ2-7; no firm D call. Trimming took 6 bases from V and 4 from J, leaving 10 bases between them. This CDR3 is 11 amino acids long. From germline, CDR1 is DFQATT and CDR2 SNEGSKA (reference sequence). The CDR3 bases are TGCAGTGCCCCAAGGGATTACGAGCAGTACTTC. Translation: CSAPRDYEQYF.

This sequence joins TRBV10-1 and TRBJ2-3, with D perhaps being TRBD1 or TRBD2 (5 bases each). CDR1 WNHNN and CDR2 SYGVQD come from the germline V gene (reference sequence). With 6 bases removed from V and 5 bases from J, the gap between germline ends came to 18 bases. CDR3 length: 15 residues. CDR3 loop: CASSGTKISGDTQYF. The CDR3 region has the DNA TGCGCCAGCAGCGGGACGAAAATAAGCGGAGATACGCAGTATTTT.

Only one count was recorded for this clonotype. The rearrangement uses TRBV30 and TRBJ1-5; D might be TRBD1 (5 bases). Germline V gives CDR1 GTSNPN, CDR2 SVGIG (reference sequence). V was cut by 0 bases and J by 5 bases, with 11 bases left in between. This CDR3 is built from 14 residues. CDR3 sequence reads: CAWSVDQGYQPQHF. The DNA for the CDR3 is TGTGCCTGGAGTGTTGATCAGGGCTATCAGCCCCAGCATTTT.

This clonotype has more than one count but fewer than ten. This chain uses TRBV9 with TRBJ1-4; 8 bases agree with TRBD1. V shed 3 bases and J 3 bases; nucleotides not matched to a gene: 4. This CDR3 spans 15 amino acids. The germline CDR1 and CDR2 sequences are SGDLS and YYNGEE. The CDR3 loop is CASSADREANEKLFF. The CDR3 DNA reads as TGTGCCAGCAGCGCGGACAGGGAGGCTAATGAAAAACTGTTTTTT. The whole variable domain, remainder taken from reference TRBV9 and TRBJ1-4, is DSGVTQTPKHLITATGQRVTLRCSPRSGDLSVYWYQQSLDQGLQFLIQYYNGEERAKGNILERFSAQQFPDLHSELNLSSLELGDSALYFCASSADREANEKLFFGSGTQLSVL.